These T cell receptor beta chains were read from a single sample in a study of response to subunit inactivated influenza vaccine. TCRdb ran MiXCR on the RT-PCR reads and lists one entry per CDR3 protein. The sample records 400,000 to 650,000 distinct CDR3 sequences, 6.5% to 8% being singletons. This material consisted of PBMCs from blood, taken around 2 years after vaccination. The receptors were sampled from a man aged 50 to 69 who received an inactivated influenza vaccine. The CDR3 runs from the conserved cysteine through the conserved F or W. The D gene is left open where the match is weak. Expanded clones are given a class, and other clones once, few, many or no size at all.

clone size	CDR3 length	V gene	D gene	J gene	CDR3 DNA	CDR3 protein
few	13	TRBV5-1	TRBD1	TRBJ2-3	TGCGCCAGCAGCTCGACCGACAGGGGCGCGCAGTATTTT	CASSSTDRGAQYF
few	13	TRBV5-1	NA	TRBJ2-5	TGCGCCAGCAGCACCCCGCCTCTCGAGACCCAGTACTTC	CASSTPPLETQYF
many	13	TRBV7-2	NA	TRBJ1-2	TGTGCCAGCAGCCAGGGGTCCTCGTATGGCTACACCTTC	CASSQGSSYGYTF
many	14	TRBV25-1	NA	TRBJ1-1	TGTGCCAGCAGTGAGGAGGGGCCGGTCACTGAAGCTTTCTTT	CASSEEGPVTEAFF
NA	12	TRBV20-1	NA	TRBJ1-3	TGCAGTGCTAGAAAGACTGGAAACACCATATATTTT	CSARKTGNTIYF
few	13	TRBV6-2/TRBV6-3	TRBD1	TRBJ1-1	TGTGCCAGCCACAGGGGGATGAACACTGAAGCTTTCTTT	CASHRGMNTEAFF
many	14	TRBV7-9	NA	TRBJ1-2	TGTGCCAGCAGCGACCGGGACGGTAACTATGGCTACACCTTC	CASSDRDGNYGYTF
NA	15	TRBV3-1	NA	TRBJ2-7	TGTGCCAGCAGCCAAGGCAAGGGGGGTTACTACGAGCAGTACTTC	CASSQGKGGYYEQYF
few	15	TRBV27	TRBD2	TRBJ2-1	TGTGCCAGCAGGGTAGCGGGAGGTGCCTACAATGAGCAGTTCTTC	CASRVAGGAYNEQFF
many	15	TRBV20-1	NA	TRBJ1-4	TGCAGTGCTAGTGGGGACCGCTTATCTAATGAAAAACTGTTTTTT	CSASGDRLSNEKLFF
many	14	TRBV28	NA	TRBJ2-3	TGTGCCTGTTCCAGGGACCGAAGCACAGATACGCAGTATTTT	CACSRDRSTDTQYF
NA	11	TRBV7-2	NA	TRBJ2-7	TGTGCCAGCAGCACCCAGGGCGAGCAGTACTTC	CASSTQGEQYF
few	17	TRBV3-1	TRBD2	TRBJ2-1	TGTGCCAGCAGCCAAGATTGGCTAGCGGGAGCCTACAATGAGCAGTTCTTC	CASSQDWLAGAYNEQFF
many	15	TRBV7-3	TRBD2	TRBJ2-5	TGTGCCAGCAGCTTAAACTCCGGGAGGTGGGAGACCCAGTACTTC	CASSLNSGRWETQYF
NA	15	TRBV20-1	TRBD1	TRBJ1-1	TGCAGTGCTAGAGATTGGGGACAGAGAAACACTGAAGCTCTCTTT	CSARDWGQRNTEALF
NA	13	TRBV15	NA	TRBJ2-1	TGTGCCACCAGCAGAGTTGGTACTAGGAGGCAGTTCTTC	CATSRVGTRRQFF
few	17	TRBV28	NA	TRBJ1-1	TGTGCCAGCAGTTCGCAAACAGGGCACCTTTGGGACACTGAAGCTTTCTTT	CASSSQTGHLWDTEAFF
NA	15	TRBV7-2	NA	TRBJ2-2	TGTGCCAGCAGCCCTATACAGGGAGGGGCCGGGGAGCTGTTTTTT	CASSPIQGGAGELFF
NA	13	TRBV20-1	NA	TRBJ2-5	TGCAGTGCTAGTGGGACGGGGCTGGAGACCCAGTACTTC	CSASGTGLETQYF
few	16	TRBV7-6	TRBD1	TRBJ2-7	TGTGCCAGCAGCTTAGCGGGGACAGGGTCTCAAAGGGAGCAGTACTTC	CASSLAGTGSQREQYF
many	11	TRBV29-1	NA	TRBJ1-2	TGCAGCGCTGGCCCGGGACTAGGGTACACCTTC	CSAGPGLGYTF
many	13	TRBV20-1	NA	TRBJ2-2	TGCAGTGCTAGAAGGCTCGACACCGGGGAGCTGTTTTTT	CSARRLDTGELFF
few	15	TRBV7-2	TRBD2	TRBJ2-5	TGTGCCAGCAGCTTCGGACTAGCGGGACGAGAGACCCAGTACTTC	CASSFGLAGRETQYF
few	14	TRBV4-2	NA	TRBJ2-3	TGTGCCAGCAGCCAAGAAACCACCTCAGATACGCAGTATTTT	CASSQETTSDTQYF
NA	15	TRBV20-1	NA	TRBJ1-5	TGCAGTGCCCGGGTGGGAAGGGGAAGCAATCAGCCCCAGCATTTT	CSARVGRGSNQPQHF
NA	16	TRBV11-2	TRBD1	TRBJ2-6	TGTGCCAGCAGCTTAAGACAGGGGACAGGGGCCAACGTCCTGACTTTC	CASSLRQGTGANVLTF
many	16	TRBV7-2	TRBD1	TRBJ1-2	TGTGCCAGCAGCCCACGCTACAGGGGAGAGGACTATGGCTACACCTTC	CASSPRYRGEDYGYTF
many	15	TRBV20-1	NA	TRBJ2-1	TGCAGTGCTAGAAGAGGTAGCAGCTCCTACAATGAGCAGTTCTTC	CSARRGSSSYNEQFF
few	15	TRBV5-1	NA	TRBJ2-3	TGCGCCAGCACCCCCACAGGGAGCGGCACAGATACGCAGTATTTT	CASTPTGSGTDTQYF
NA	14	TRBV2	NA	TRBJ2-7	TGTGCCAGCAGTGAGTCCCCCGGCGCCCTCGAGCAGTACTTC	CASSESPGALEQYF
many	13	TRBV10-3	NA	TRBJ2-1	TGTGCCATCAGTGAGTCATCTGTGGATGAGCAGTTCTTC	CAISESSVDEQFF
many	16	TRBV20-1	NA	TRBJ2-2	TGCAGTGCTAGAGCTCAACTAGGGGGTCGACCCGGGGAGCTGTTTTTT	CSARAQLGGRPGELFF
few	16	TRBV27	TRBD1	TRBJ2-7	TGTGCCAGCAGTTTAACGAGACAGGGCGGCCACTACGAGCAGTACTTC	CASSLTRQGGHYEQYF
many	14	TRBV18	TRBD1	TRBJ1-1	TGTGCCAGCTCACAGGACAGGGCGACCACTGAAGCTTTCTTT	CASSQDRATTEAFF
NA	15	TRBV5-1	TRBD1	TRBJ2-3	TGCGCCAGCAGCCGAAAGACAGGGGCGGCAGATACGCAGTATTTT	CASSRKTGAADTQYF
few	15	TRBV20-1	NA	TRBJ2-2	TGCAGTGCTCTTCCACAGGGCTTCAACACCGGGGAGCTGTTTTTT	CSALPQGFNTGELFF
few	16	TRBV27	NA	TRBJ2-1	TGTGCCAGCAGTCTTACGTTAGGGTACAATTACAATGAGCAGTTCTTC	CASSLTLGYNYNEQFF
NA	15	TRBV28	NA	TRBJ2-1	TGTGCCAGCAGTCCTCGGACAGATCTCTACAATGAGCAGTTCTTC	CASSPRTDLYNEQFF
few	15	TRBV27	TRBD1	TRBJ2-1	TGTGCCAGCAGTTTAAGGGACAGGAGTAACAATGAGCAGTTCTTC	CASSLRDRSNNEQFF
many	13	TRBV7-2	NA	TRBJ2-3	TGTGCCAGCAGCTTCTCGAGCGGAAATACGCAGTATTTT	CASSFSSGNTQYF
many	17	TRBV28	TRBD1	TRBJ2-1	TGTGCCAGCAGTTCGGACAGGGGGAGTATTGTGGGCAATGAGCAGTTCTTC	CASSSDRGSIVGNEQFF
many	15	TRBV6-5	TRBD2	TRBJ2-3	TGTGCCAGCAGGTCCCGACTAGCTGGCACAGATACGCAGTATTTT	CASRSRLAGTDTQYF
many	14	TRBV10-3	TRBD2	TRBJ2-7	TGTGCCACCGCGTCCACTAGCGGCTCCTACGAGCAGTACTTC	CATASTSGSYEQYF
few	15	TRBV5-1	NA	TRBJ1-1	TGCGCCAGCAGCTTTTGGGGAATCGAGACGACTGAAGCTTTCTTT	CASSFWGIETTEAFF
few	13	TRBV20-1	NA	TRBJ2-1	TGCAGTGCTAGCGGGGGACAAGGGTATGAGCAGTTCTTC	CSASGGQGYEQFF
many	17	TRBV20-1	TRBD2	TRBJ2-3	TGCAGTGCTAGAGGACTAGCGGGTGGGGCGTTGACAGATACGCAGTATTTT	CSARGLAGGALTDTQYF
many	17	TRBV9	NA	TRBJ2-2	TGTGCCAGCACCCGAGGGACTGGCGGGACTTTCACCGGGGAGCTGTTTTTT	CASTRGTGGTFTGELFF
many	15	TRBV5-1	TRBD1	TRBJ2-7	TGCGCCAGCAGCTTGGACGAGGGGGCCGATAACGAGCAGTACTTC	CASSLDEGADNEQYF
few	15	TRBV11-2	NA	TRBJ1-6	TGTGCCAGCAGCTTAGATGGGACACCGAATTCACCCCTCCACTTT	CASSLDGTPNSPLHF
NA	17	TRBV15	TRBD2	TRBJ2-7	TGTGCCACCAGTTGGGGCCCAGAGGATAGCGGGAGCTACGAGCAGTACTTC	CATSWGPEDSGSYEQYF
many	13	TRBV7-3	TRBD1	TRBJ2-1	TGTGCCAGCAGCTTAAAGGGGGCCAGTGAGCAGTTCTTC	CASSLKGASEQFF
NA	15	TRBV29-1	TRBD1	TRBJ2-7	TGCAGCGTTGTCCAAACAGGGACAGGGTCGTACGAGCAGTACTTC	CSVVQTGTGSYEQYF
many	13	TRBV4-1	NA	TRBJ2-1	TGCGCCAGCAGCCAATCGGGGTTCAATGAGCAGTTCTTC	CASSQSGFNEQFF